The subject of this entry is one TCR beta chain. Its antigen is not known. Produced via immunoSEQ multiplex PCR; TCRdb's table is partial and in-frame only. The sample carries fewer than 150,000 clones, approximately 85% recorded once. This entry comes from a study of T cell responses to AZD1222 COVID-19 vaccine. Study-wide results and limits: Vaccine-associated CD4 TCRs spanned spike, dominant at 160-218 and 743-854.

With 4 bases removed from V and 2 bases from J, the gap between germline ends came to 7 bases. Germline loops: CDR1 SGHTS, CDR2 YDEGEE. The CDR3 contains 12 residues. This chain joins TRBV5-8 and TRBJ2-7; no clear D gene. The receptor was derived from an adult in good health. The specimen comprised peripheral blood, sampled on day 0 of AZD1222 vaccination. Here the CDR3 DNA reads TGTGCCAGCAGCCCCGTCACCTACGAGCAGTACTTC. Protein product: CASSPVTYEQYF.